The sequence of this T cell receptor beta chain was determined in a study of graft-versus-host responses after intestinal transplantation. Assay: immunoSEQ multiplex PCR; the TCRdb copy retains only in-frame clones and omits some. Among approximately 12,000 clones, approximately 84% were seen once, and the ten largest hold approximately 8.6%. V was pared by 7 bases and J by 5 bases, with 18 bases between. Germline values: CDR1 SQVTM, CDR2 ANQGSEA. CDR3 length: 13 amino acids. Regarding this clone: No antigen is known for it.

Study conclusions and caveats: Early declines in HvG clones that occurred post-transplant were associated with peak circulating GvH clone levels. Where graft-donor T cell macrochimerism was present, patients had high graft-versus-host to host-versus-graft clonal ratios in allografts.

Sample: PBMCs, taken about 300 days after intestinal transplant. The chain combines TRBV29-1 with TRBJ2-7, with D tentatively TRBD1 or TRBD2 (6 bases each). The sequence was obtained from a human patient who received an intestinal transplant, so some T cells may come from the graft donor. The CDR3 region is CSADIGGRDEQYF. The CDR3 DNA reads as TGCAGCGCCGACATCGGGGGCAGGGACGAGCAGTACTTC.